The entry that follows covers one T cell receptor (beta chain) sequence. These data belong to a study of blood T cell repertoires in COVID-19. Trimming took off 5 bases at V and 14 bases at J, with 13 bases between the two ends. CDR3 length equals 12 residues. Per the germline V gene, CDR1 is SEHNR and CDR2 is FQNEAQ (reference sequence). Some clones are missing from TCRdb's copy, which holds only in-frame ones; the method was immunoSEQ multiplex PCR. Among around 130,000 clones listed, around 82% were seen once. Sequencing was carried out using peripheral blood. This chain joins TRBV7-9 and TRBJ1-6; no definite D call. This TCR came from a man in his sixties with acute or convalescent COVID-19. CDR3 sequence (DNA): TGTGCCAGCAGCCACGAGGTTGAGTCCCTCCACTTT. Protein product: CASSHEVESLHF. Full variable domain (remainder filled in from reference TRBV7-9 and TRBJ1-6): DTGVSQNPRHKITKRGQNVTFRCDPISEHNRLYWYRQTLGQGPEFLTYFQNEAQLEKSRLLSDRFSAERPKGSFSTLEIQRTEQGDSAMYLCASSHEVESLHFGNGTRLTVT.